This entry is about one TCR beta chain. Its antigen is currently unknown. TCRdb re-called the RT-PCR reads through MiXCR, storing one row per CDR3 protein. The sample has approximately 520,000 distinct CDR3 sequences; 25% are singletons. The sample originates from a study of response to subunit inactivated influenza vaccine. The CDR3 is made up of 15 amino acids. V lost 2 bases, J lost 7 bases, and 18 bases lay in between. Germline V CDR1 and CDR2: MNHEY, SVGAGI. Broader study findings: After each seasonal influenza vaccination, few new T cells are recruited, the authors suggested.

The origin of this receptor is a man over 45 who received an inactivated influenza vaccine. The chain carries TRBV6-5 and TRBJ2-7, with D perhaps being TRBD1 or TRBD2 (5 bases each). The material was CD4+ T cells sorted from PBMCs, obtained more than 4 days after vaccination. The chain's CDR3 is CASSYLPGTGYEQYF. The CDR3 DNA reads TGTGCCAGCAGTTACCTGCCCGGGACCGGGTATGAGCAGTACTTC.